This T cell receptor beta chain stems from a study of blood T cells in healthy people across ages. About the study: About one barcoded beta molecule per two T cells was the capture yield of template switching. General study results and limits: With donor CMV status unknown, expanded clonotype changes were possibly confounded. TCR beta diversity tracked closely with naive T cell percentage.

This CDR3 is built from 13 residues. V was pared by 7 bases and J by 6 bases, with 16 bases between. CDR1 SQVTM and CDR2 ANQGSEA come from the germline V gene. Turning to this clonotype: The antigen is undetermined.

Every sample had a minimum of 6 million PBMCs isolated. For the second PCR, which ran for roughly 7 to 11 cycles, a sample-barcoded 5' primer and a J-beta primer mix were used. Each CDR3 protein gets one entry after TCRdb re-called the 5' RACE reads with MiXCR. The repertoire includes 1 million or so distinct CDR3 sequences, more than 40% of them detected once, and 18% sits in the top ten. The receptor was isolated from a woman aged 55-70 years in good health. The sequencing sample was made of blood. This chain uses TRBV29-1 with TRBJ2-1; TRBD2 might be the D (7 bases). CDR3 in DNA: TGCAGCGGTTGGAGGGGGGGCCCCAATGAGCAGTTCTTC. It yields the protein CSGWRGGPNEQFF.